These 20 T cell receptor beta chains share one sample of origin, sequenced in a study of cytomegalovirus exposure and HLA in healthy donors. The PCR contained 60 Vbeta and 13 Jbeta primers. Libraries were prepared by immunoSEQ multiplex PCR; TCRdb keeps only in-frame clonotypes and omits some of them. The table includes 100,000 or so clones, about 83% detected once. The sequencing input was PBMCs. The receptors shown here come from a female donor in good health and CMV-seronegative.

V usage is TRBV7-2 and J usage is TRBJ2-1, with 7 bases lining up with TRBD2. The CDR3 consists of 13 residues. J was trimmed by 9 bases and V by 5 bases; bases with no gene match: 7. CDR1 and CDR2 (germline): SGHTA, FQGNSA. The CDR3 reads CASSSGAWLEQFF. Here the CDR3 DNA reads TGTGCCAGCAGCAGCGGGGCCTGGCTTGAGCAGTTCTTC.

The CDR3 spells CASSAGLAGAQYF. DNA of the CDR3: TGTGCCAGCAGCGCGGGACTAGCGGGGGCCCAGTACTTC. The chain joins TRBV12-1 to TRBJ2-5; the D call in the table, TRBD2, was not verified against the DNA. TRBV12-1 is classified as a pseudogene. The CDR3 sequence is 13 residues long.

The rearrangement uses TRBV15 and TRBJ2-1; TRBD1 aligns across 8 bases. V was pared by 5 bases and J by 5 bases, with 8 bases of the junction left unmatched. CDR1 LNHNV and CDR2 YYDKDF come from the germline V gene (reference sequence). The length of the CDR3 is 15 residues. In DNA, the CDR3 is TGTGCCACCAGCGCCCGGGACAGGCGAGACAATGAGCAGTTCTTC. Encoded protein: CATSARDRRDNEQFF.

This chain uses TRBV19 with TRBJ2-4; 9 nucleotides line up with TRBD1. This CDR3 has 15 residues. J gave up 6 bases and V 5 bases, and 8 bases lay outside the gene matches. From germline, CDR1 is LNHDA and CDR2 SQIVND (reference sequence). The CDR3 DNA sequence: TGTGCCAGTAGTTCACAGGGGGCCTTTGGAAACATTCAGTACTTC. Translating it yields CASSSQGAFGNIQYF.

The chain links TRBV19 to TRBJ2-4; TRBD1 aligns across 8 bases. There are 15 residues in the CDR3. Germline assignment: CDR1 LNHDA and CDR2 SQIVND (reference sequence). Losses at the gene ends were 3 bases for V and 2 bases for J; bases not matched to a gene: 3. The CDR3 region has the DNA TGTGCCAGTAGTATTGGGACAGGACCCAAAAACATTCAGTACTTC. Protein sequence: CASSIGTGPKNIQYF.

V is TRBV2 and J is TRBJ1-2; a possible D gene is TRBD1 (5 bases). Germline V gene sequence: CDR1 SNHLY, CDR2 FYNNEI. V lost 8 bases, J lost 4 bases, and 11 bases lay in between. The length of the CDR3 is 12 residues. CDR3 coding DNA: TGTGCCAGCGCCACGGGGGGCTATGGCTACACCTTC. Its protein product is CASATGGYGYTF.

The rearrangement uses TRBV5-1 and TRBJ1-2, with D uncertain. CDR1 and CDR2 from the germline V gene are SGHRS and YFSETQ. The CDR3 is 13 amino acids. Trimming left V 1 base short and J 1 base short, with 5 bases between. CDR3 nucleotide sequence: TGCGCCAGCAGCTTGACAAATAACTATGGCTACACCTTC. Translating it yields CASSLTNNYGYTF. The entire variable domain, with the rest obtained from reference TRBV5-1 and TRBJ1-2, is as follows: KAGVTQTPRYLIKTRGQQVTLSCSPISGHRSVSWYQQTPGQGLQFLFEYFSETQRNKGNFPGRFSGRQFSNSRSEMNVSTLELGDSALYLCASSLTNNYGYTFGSGTRLTVV.

This rearrangement joins TRBV19 to TRBJ2-3; 9 bases map to TRBD2. In germline, CDR1 is LNHDA, CDR2 SQIVND (reference sequence). The CDR3 spans 17 residues. After removal of 4 bases from V and 5 bases from J, the junction contained 13 bases not matched to a gene. The CDR3 loop is CASSNLAGNPGKDTQYF. The CDR3 DNA follows: TGTGCCAGTAGTAATCTAGCGGGGAATCCTGGGAAAGATACGCAGTATTTT.

On this clone itself: In the same sample, other DNA sequences code for this CDR3. The chain couples TRBV2 to TRBJ2-5; D perhaps matches TRBD2 (6 bases). The germline V gene has CDR1 SNHLY and CDR2 FYNNEI. The CDR3 covers 13 residues. With 6 bases removed from V and 2 bases from J, the gap between germline ends came to 10 bases. Here the CDR3 reads CASRGTRQETQYF. In nucleotides, the CDR3 is TGTGCCAGCAGGGGGACTCGGCAAGAGACCCAGTACTTC. The whole variable domain, filled in from reference TRBV2 and TRBJ2-5, reads EPEVTQTPSHQVTQMGQEVILRCVPISNHLYFYWYRQILGQKVEFLVSFYNNEISEKSEIFDDQFSVERPDGSNFTLKIRSTKLEDSAMYFCASRGTRQETQYFGPGTRLLVL.

The table lists this clone with a count of one. The V gene is TRBV4-2, the J gene TRBJ2-5; TRBD2 might be the D (5 bases). The CDR3 is made up of 14 amino acids. The V and J ends lost 1 base and 7 bases respectively, with 13 bases between them. Germline assignment: CDR1 LGHNA and CDR2 YNFKEQ. The CDR3 DNA sequence: TGTGCCAGCAGCCAAGGGTCTGGGAGCGCGACCCAGTACTTC. Its protein is CASSQGSGSATQYF.

This clone was observed once. The chain has TRBV19 and TRBJ2-2; tentative D call: TRBD2 (6 bases). V dropped 7 bases and J dropped 7 bases, with 10 bases sitting between them. From germline, CDR1 is LNHDA and CDR2 SQIVND (reference sequence). This CDR3 contains 12 residues. The CDR3 coding sequence is TGTGCCAGTACCCGACTAGACGGGGAGCTGTTTTTT. Residues: CASTRLDGELFF.

The V gene is TRBV5-5, the J gene TRBJ1-3, with D unclear. The germline V and J ends were trimmed by 1 base and 2 bases, with 7 bases remaining between them. The CDR3 contains 14 residues. Germline values: CDR1 SGHKS, CDR2 YYEKEE (reference sequence). This chain's CDR3 is CASSLPDTGNTIYF. The CDR3 bases are TGTGCCAGCAGCTTGCCCGACACTGGAAACACCATATATTTT.

The chain carries TRBV19 and TRBJ1-5; possibly TRBD1 for D (6 bases). Germline CDR1 reads LNHDA; CDR2 reads SQIVND (reference sequence). Trimming removed 6 bases from V and 10 bases from J, with 13 bases in between. CDR3 length equals 12 residues. CDR3 DNA: TGTGCCAGTAGCAAAACGACAGGCCCCCAGCATTTT. This translates into CASSKTTGPQHF. Full variable domain (remainder filled in from reference TRBV19 and TRBJ1-5): DGGITQSPKYLFRKEGQNVTLSCEQNLNHDAMYWYRQDPGQGLRLIYYSQIVNDFQKGDIAEGYSVSREKKESFPLTVTSAQKNPTAFYLCASSKTTGPQHFGDGTRLSIL.

The V gene is TRBV5-1, the J gene TRBJ1-1; 11 nucleotides match TRBD1. Trimming at V came to 3 bases and at J to 4 bases, leaving 8 bases not matched to a gene. This CDR3 contains 16 residues. CDR1 SGHRS and CDR2 YFSETQ come from the germline V gene. The CDR3 loop reads CASSSPPGTGGTEAFF. DNA of the CDR3: TGCGCCAGCAGCTCTCCCCCCGGGACAGGGGGCACTGAAGCTTTCTTT.

The chain uses TRBV6-5 and TRBJ1-4, with D maybe TRBD1 (5 bases). CDR3 length equals 13 residues. Germline CDR1 is MNHEY and CDR2 is SVGAGI. V gave up 8 bases and J gave up 8 bases, with 15 bases separating them. The CDR3 sequence is CASVGGEWEKLFF. The CDR3 region has the DNA TGTGCCAGCGTAGGAGGGGAATGGGAAAAACTGTTTTTT.

The V and J genes are TRBV11-2 and TRBJ1-3, with D tentatively TRBD1 (6 bases). The CDR3 covers 20 residues. Trimming removed 0 bases from V and 0 bases from J, with 21 bases in between. From germline, CDR1 is SGHAT and CDR2 FQNNGV. The CDR3 nucleotides are TGTGCCAGCAGCTTAGAAGGGCAGGGGCCCCAAACCCGCTCTGGAAACACCATATATTTT. Its translation: CASSLEGQGPQTRSGNTIYF.

The J gene is TRBJ2-1, the V gene TRBV4-3; 11 bases are a match to TRBD2. Trimming removed 3 bases from V and 6 bases from J; junction bases left unmatched: 7. The CDR3 runs to 16 residues. CDR1 is LGHNA and CDR2 is YSLEER in the germline V gene. CDR3 in DNA: TGCGCCAGCAGCCACACTAGCGGGGGCCACCTCAATGAGCAGTTCTTC. Translated, it gives CASSHTSGGHLNEQFF.

The V call is TRBV19, the J call TRBJ2-2; tentatively, D is TRBD2 (6 bases). There are 16 residues in the CDR3. CDR1 LNHDA and CDR2 SQIVND come from the germline V gene (reference sequence). Trimming took 5 bases from V and 0 from J, leaving 13 bases between them. DNA of the CDR3: TGTGCCAGTAGTCTGCTGGGGACTGCGAACACCGGGGAGCTGTTTTTT. Encoded protein: CASSLLGTANTGELFF.

A single count supports this clone. The chain uses TRBV19 and TRBJ2-1; maybe TRBD2 (6 bases). V gave up 3 bases and J gave up 2 bases, with 17 bases separating them. The CDR3 totals 17 residues. Germline V gene sequence: CDR1 LNHDA, CDR2 SQIVND (reference sequence). CDR3 in DNA: TGTGCCAGTAGTATTCACACTGGGCGGGGACCCTACAATGAGCAGTTCTTC. It yields the protein CASSIHTGRGPYNEQFF.

V gene TRBV7-9 combines with J gene TRBJ2-5; tentatively, D is TRBD1 (5 bases). TRBJ2-7 matches the DNA end more closely, so the J call is doubtful. Germline CDR1 is SEHNR and CDR2 is FQNEAQ (reference sequence). CDR3 length: 16 residues. The chain's CDR3 is CASSPPTDTTTYEQYF. The DNA for the CDR3 is TGTGCCAGCAGCCCACCGACAGACACGACCACCTACGAGCAGTACTTC.